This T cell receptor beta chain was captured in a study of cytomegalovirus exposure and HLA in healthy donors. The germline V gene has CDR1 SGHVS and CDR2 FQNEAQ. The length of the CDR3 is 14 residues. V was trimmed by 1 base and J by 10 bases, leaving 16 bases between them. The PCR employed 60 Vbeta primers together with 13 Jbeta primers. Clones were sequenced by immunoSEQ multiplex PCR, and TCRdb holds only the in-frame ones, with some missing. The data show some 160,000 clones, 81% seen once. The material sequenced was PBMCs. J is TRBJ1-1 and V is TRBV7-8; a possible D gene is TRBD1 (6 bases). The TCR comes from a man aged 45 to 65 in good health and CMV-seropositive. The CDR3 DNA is TGTGCCAGCAGCTTAGTTGCCCAGGGAGGGGGAGCTTTCTTT. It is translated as CASSLVAQGGGAFF.